This T cell receptor beta chain was captured by sequencing in a study of blood T cells in healthy people across ages. Regarding the study as a whole: Changes in expanded clonotypes were possibly confounded, as the CMV status of donors was unknown.

The second PCR ran about 6 to 12 cycles with a sample-barcoded 5' primer and J-beta primers. Any given sample supplied a minimum of 2.5 million CDR3-containing paired-end reads. TCRdb reanalysed the 5' RACE reads using MiXCR and keeps one entry per CDR3 protein. The profile covers hundreds of thousands of distinct CDR3 sequences, with approximately 50% appearing a single time and 35% to 40% taken by the ten largest. Healthy Caucasian individuals from Russia aged about 6 to 90 served as donors. Every participating donor contributed roughly 9.6 milliliters of peripheral blood through a draw. Comments on this clonotype: Its antigen is undetermined.

CDR1 SQVTM and CDR2 ANQGSEA come from the germline V gene. The CDR3 contains 13 residues. Between the trimmed V and J ends, which lost 6 bases and 0 bases, there was a span of 11 bases. Input material: blood. The TCR was taken from a man in his 60s in good health. The chain couples TRBV29-1 to TRBJ1-1; no reliable D call. CDR3 DNA: TGCAGCGTGTCCCCTAACATGAACACTGAAGCTTTCTTT. It yields the protein CSVSPNMNTEAFF.